The next 20 T cell receptor beta chains were all read from a single sample in a study of shared clonotypes between healthy human individuals. Produced via immunoSEQ multiplex PCR; TCRdb's table is partial and in-frame only. The sample records about 1 million clones, about 77% being singletons. Sequencing input: memory CD4+ T cells sorted from blood. Subset described: CD45RA-negative fraction. The source is a man aged 18 to 30 in good health.

This clone was seen a few times. The chain uses TRBV2 and TRBJ2-7; D gene ambiguous. Germline V CDR1 and CDR2: SNHLY, FYNNEI. V was shortened by 3 bases and J by 4 bases, with 7 bases between the two germline ends. This CDR3 spans 12 amino acids. The CDR3 coding sequence is TGTGCCAGCAGTGAGTGGTGGTACGAGCAGTACTTC. Its protein is CASSEWWYEQYF.

The gene calls are TRBV4-1 and TRBJ2-2; 11 nucleotides match TRBD2. V trimming: 1 base; J trimming: 5 bases; junction bases outside the gene matches: 9. This CDR3 has 18 residues. Germline-derived CDR1 and CDR2 are MGHRA and YSYEKL. The CDR3 spells CASSQAPLLAGETGELFF. As DNA, the CDR3 is TGCGCCAGCAGCCAAGCCCCGTTACTAGCGGGGGAAACCGGGGAGCTGTTTTTT.

V and J are TRBV29-1 and TRBJ2-7, with 7 bases lining up with TRBD2. The J segment lost 2 bases and the V segment lost 6 bases, leaving 7 bases of the junction unmatched. The CDR3 loop spans 13 amino acids. Germline V lookup: CDR1 SQVTM, CDR2 ANQGSEA. CDR3: CSVATSVAYEQYF. The DNA for the CDR3 is TGCAGCGTGGCTACTAGCGTTGCCTACGAGCAGTACTTC.

In its sample, this clone was seen a few times. The rearrangement joins TRBV7-2 to TRBJ2-5, with a tentative D call TRBD1 (6 bases). Germline V gives CDR1 SGHTA, CDR2 FQGNSA. The CDR3 extends over 13 amino acids. V lost 4 bases and J lost 5, with 11 bases in between. The CDR3 loop is CASSWGTSETQYF. As DNA, the CDR3 is TGTGCCAGCAGCTGGGGGACATCGGAGACCCAGTACTTC. Using reference TRBV7-2 and TRBJ2-5 for the parts outside the CDR3, the full variable domain is GAGVSQSPSNKVTEKGKDVELRCDPISGHTALYWYRQSLGQGLEFLIYFQGNSAPDKSGLPSDRFSAERTGGSVSTLTIQRTQQEDSAVYLCASSWGTSETQYFGPGTRLLVL.

V is TRBV5-6 and J is TRBJ2-6; 7 nucleotides line up with TRBD2. CDR3 length: 14 residues. Looked up from germline, CDR1 is SGHDT and CDR2 is YYEEEE. V was clipped by 3 bases and J by 8 bases; unmatched bases: 5. CDR3 DNA sequence: TGTGCCAGCAGCTGGGGGAGGGGAACCAACGTCCTGACTTTC. Protein sequence: CASSWGRGTNVLTF.

The CDR3 loop reads CASMMARFNSPLHF. The CDR3 nucleotides read TGTGCCAGCATGATGGCACGCTTTAATTCACCCCTCCACTTT. The V gene is TRBV28, the J gene TRBJ1-6; D gene unclear. The CDR3 runs to 14 residues. Trimming shortened V by 7 bases and J by 6 bases, and 13 bases separated the two germline ends. Per the germline V gene, CDR1 is MDHEN and CDR2 is SYDVKM.

The rearrangement joins TRBV6-6 to TRBJ1-2; no definite D call. The V gene lost 5 bases and the J gene lost 7 bases, with 14 bases spanning the gap. Germline V lookup: CDR1 MNHNY, CDR2 SVGAGI (reference sequence). This CDR3 is built from 13 residues. The CDR3 DNA reads TGTGCCAGCAGTCCTCACACCGGTGGTGGCTACACCTTC. It encodes CASSPHTGGGYTF.

This clone was detected only a few times. The chain has TRBV10-2 and TRBJ2-7, with 8 bases aligning to TRBD1. Germline assignment: CDR1 WSHSY and CDR2 SAAADI. The CDR3 runs to 16 residues. Trimming cost V 3 bases and J 4 bases; bases outside gene matches: 11. CDR3 residues: CASSEFRQGAGYEQYF. The CDR3 DNA follows: TGCGCCAGCAGTGAATTTCGGCAGGGGGCGGGGTACGAGCAGTACTTC.

The chain recombines TRBV30 with TRBJ1-3; D unresolved. The CDR3 sequence is 16 residues long. Germline V gene sequence: CDR1 GTSNPN, CDR2 SVGIG (reference sequence). The germline V and J ends were trimmed by 0 bases and 0 bases, with 12 bases remaining between them. The CDR3 DNA reads as TGTGCCTGGAGTGTAAAAGGCTCCAGCTCTGGAAACACCATATATTTT. Amino acids: CAWSVKGSSSGNTIYF.

This clone was observed a few times. V gene TRBV5-1 combines with J gene TRBJ1-1; a possible D gene is TRBD1 (6 bases). The germline gives CDR1 SGHRS, CDR2 YFSETQ. The CDR3 extends over 16 amino acids. The ends were cut back, 1 base at V and 2 bases at J, with 15 bases in the middle. The CDR3 is CASSLQGQLSNTEAFF. The CDR3 DNA is TGCGCCAGCAGCTTGCAGGGACAACTGTCAAACACTGAAGCTTTCTTT.

The chain employs TRBV6-1 and TRBJ1-2, with 8 bases identical to TRBD1. CDR1 and CDR2 (germline): MNHNS, SASEGT. CDR3 length: 16 residues. The junction had 8 bases not matched to a gene; V was cut back by 3 bases and J by 2 bases. CDR3 nucleotides: TGTGCCAGCAGTGATCCTACAGGGGGTTCAAACTATGGCTACACCTTC. Amino acids: CASSDPTGGSNYGYTF.

The chain recombines TRBV29-1 with TRBJ1-2, with D uncertain. This CDR3 has 10 amino acids. Germline CDR1 and CDR2: SQVTM and ANQGSEA. The V end was cut by 4 bases, the J end by 6 bases, with 6 bases between. CDR3 DNA sequence: TGCAGCGTTGTGGATAATGGCTACACCTTC. Translating it yields CSVVDNGYTF.

The genes are TRBV29-1 and TRBJ2-2, with D hard to call. The CDR3 runs 13 residues. V was trimmed by 5 bases and J by 0 bases, leaving 7 bases between them. The germline gives CDR1 SQVTM, CDR2 ANQGSEA. Here the CDR3 reads CSVRIANTGELFF. The CDR3 DNA sequence: TGCAGCGTTCGTATCGCGAACACCGGGGAGCTGTTTTTT.

The chain is built from TRBV6-6 and TRBJ2-1; 10 bases agree with TRBD2. From germline, CDR1 is MNHNY and CDR2 SVGAGI (reference sequence). V trimming: 8 bases; J trimming: 10 bases; junction bases outside the gene matches: 11. The CDR3 extends over 14 amino acids. The CDR3 loop reads CASEKASGSREQFF. For the CDR3, the DNA is TGTGCCAGCGAAAAGGCTAGCGGGAGTAGGGAGCAGTTCTTC.

The rearrangement links TRBV29-1 to TRBJ1-2; D is perhaps TRBD1 (6 bases). Between the trimmed V and J ends, which lost 2 bases and 4 bases, there was a span of 11 bases. CDR3 length: 13 residues. Per the germline V gene, CDR1 is SQVTM and CDR2 is ANQGSEA. CDR3 region: CSVEQQGLYGYTF. In DNA, the CDR3 is TGCAGCGTTGAACAGCAGGGGCTCTATGGCTACACCTTC.

This chain joins TRBV28 and TRBJ2-2, with D unclear. V lost 2 bases to trimming and J lost 1 base, with 8 bases between them. Germline-derived CDR1 and CDR2 are MDHEN and SYDVKM. This CDR3 has 15 amino acids. The CDR3 protein is CASSLSYGNTGELFF. CDR3 sequence (DNA): TGTGCCAGCAGTTTAAGTTACGGGAACACCGGGGAGCTGTTTTTT.

The gene calls are TRBV4-2 and TRBJ2-1; no definite D call. The germline CDR1 and CDR2 sequences are LGHNA and YNFKEQ. V lost 1 base and J lost 1, with 11 bases in between. The length of the CDR3 is 16 residues. CDR3 sequence: CASSQGVKESYNEQFF. Here the CDR3 DNA reads TGTGCCAGCAGCCAAGGGGTGAAGGAATCCTACAATGAGCAGTTCTTC.

J is TRBJ1-6 and V is TRBV6-5; D possibly corresponds to TRBD1 (5 bases). There are 14 residues in the CDR3. The germline CDR1 and CDR2 sequences are MNHEY and SVGAGI. V was shortened by 8 bases and J by 2 bases, with 10 bases between the two germline ends. In DNA, the CDR3 is TGTGCCAGCGGGGTGGGGGCCTATAATTCACCCCTCCACTTT. Translating it yields CASGVGAYNSPLHF.

This clone was detected only a few times. V and J are TRBV27 and TRBJ1-6, with a weak D call TRBD1 (6 bases). This CDR3 has 16 amino acids. Germline CDR1 MNHEY, CDR2 SMNVEV (reference sequence). With 5 bases removed from V and 10 bases from J, the gap between germline ends came to 21 bases. The DNA of the CDR3 is TGTGCCAGCAGTCCAATCGGGGGGCTCTCGGGATCACCCCTCCACTTT. Protein product: CASSPIGGLSGSPLHF.

This clone was picked up a small number of times. This chain links TRBV14 with TRBJ1-2, with 8 positions matching TRBD1. The CDR3 length is 16 residues. The V and J ends lost 1 base and 5 bases, in that order; junction bases with no gene match: 9. Germline V CDR1 and CDR2: SGHDN, FVKESK. The CDR3 loop reads CASSQGGTGRRYGYTF. The CDR3 DNA reads TGTGCCAGCAGCCAAGGCGGGACAGGAAGGCGGTATGGCTACACCTTC. Looking up the rest from reference TRBV14 and TRBJ1-2 gives the full variable domain: EAGVTQFPSHSVIEKGQTVTLRCDPISGHDNLYWYRRVMGKEIKFLLHFVKESKQDESGMPNNRFLAERTGGTYSTLKVQPAELEDSGVYFCASSQGGTGRRYGYTFGSGTRLTVV.